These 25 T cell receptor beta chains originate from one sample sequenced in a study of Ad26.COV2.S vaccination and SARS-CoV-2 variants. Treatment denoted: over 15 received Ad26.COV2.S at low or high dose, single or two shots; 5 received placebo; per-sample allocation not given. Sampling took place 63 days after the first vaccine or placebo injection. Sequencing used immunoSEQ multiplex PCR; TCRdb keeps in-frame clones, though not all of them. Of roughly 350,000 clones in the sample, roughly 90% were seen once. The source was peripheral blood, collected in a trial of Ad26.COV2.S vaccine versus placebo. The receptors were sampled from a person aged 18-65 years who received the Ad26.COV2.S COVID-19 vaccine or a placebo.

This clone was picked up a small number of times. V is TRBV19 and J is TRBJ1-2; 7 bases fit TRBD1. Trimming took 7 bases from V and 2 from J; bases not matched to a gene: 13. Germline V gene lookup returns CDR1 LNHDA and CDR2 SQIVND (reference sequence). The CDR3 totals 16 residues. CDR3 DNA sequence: TGTGCCAGTACCTTCTGGGGGGACAGTCCCAACTATGGCTACACCTTC. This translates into CASTFWGDSPNYGYTF.

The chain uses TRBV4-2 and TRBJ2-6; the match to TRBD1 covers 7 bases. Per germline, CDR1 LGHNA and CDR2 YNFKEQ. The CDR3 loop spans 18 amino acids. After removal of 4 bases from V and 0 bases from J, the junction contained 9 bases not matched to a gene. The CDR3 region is CASSPNRGQTSGANVLTF. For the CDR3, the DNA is TGTGCCAGCAGCCCGAACAGGGGACAAACCTCTGGGGCCAACGTCCTGACTTTC.

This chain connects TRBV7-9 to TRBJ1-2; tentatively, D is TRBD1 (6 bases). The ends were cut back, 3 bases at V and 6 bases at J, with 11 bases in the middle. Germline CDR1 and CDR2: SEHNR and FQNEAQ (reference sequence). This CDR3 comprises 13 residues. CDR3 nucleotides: TGTGCCAGCAGCTTCGACAGGACAGATGGCTACACCTTC. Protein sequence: CASSFDRTDGYTF. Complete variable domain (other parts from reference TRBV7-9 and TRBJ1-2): DTGVSQNPRHKITKRGQNVTFRCDPISEHNRLYWYRQTLGQGPEFLTYFQNEAQLEKSRLLSDRFSAERPKGSFSTLEIQRTEQGDSAMYLCASSFDRTDGYTFGSGTRLTVV.

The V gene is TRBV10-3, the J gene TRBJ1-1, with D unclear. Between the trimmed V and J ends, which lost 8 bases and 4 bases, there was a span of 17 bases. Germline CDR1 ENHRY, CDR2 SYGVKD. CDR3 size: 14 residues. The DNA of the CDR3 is TGTGCCATCGGTTCCGGGAGGGAGGTCACTGAAGCTTTCTTT. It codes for CAIGSGREVTEAFF.

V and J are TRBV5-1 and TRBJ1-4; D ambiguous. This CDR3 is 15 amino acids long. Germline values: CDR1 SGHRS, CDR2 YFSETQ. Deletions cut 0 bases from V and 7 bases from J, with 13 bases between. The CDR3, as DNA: TGCGCCAGCAGCTTGGACTTGAATGTGATTGAAAAACTGTTTTTT. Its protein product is CASSLDLNVIEKLFF.

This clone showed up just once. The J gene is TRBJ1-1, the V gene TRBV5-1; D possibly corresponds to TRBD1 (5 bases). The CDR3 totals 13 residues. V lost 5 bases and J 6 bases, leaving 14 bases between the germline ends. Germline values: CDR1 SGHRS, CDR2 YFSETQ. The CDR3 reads CASSHGAPAEAFF. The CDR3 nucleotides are TGCGCCAGCAGTCATGGGGCACCGGCTGAAGCTTTCTTT.

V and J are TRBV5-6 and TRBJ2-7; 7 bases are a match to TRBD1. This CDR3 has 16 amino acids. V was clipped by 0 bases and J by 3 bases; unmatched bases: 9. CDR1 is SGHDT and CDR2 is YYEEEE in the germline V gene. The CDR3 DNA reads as TGTGCCAGCAGCTTGGTTTCGGCAGGGGGTTACTACGAGCAGTACTTC. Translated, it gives CASSLVSAGGYYEQYF.

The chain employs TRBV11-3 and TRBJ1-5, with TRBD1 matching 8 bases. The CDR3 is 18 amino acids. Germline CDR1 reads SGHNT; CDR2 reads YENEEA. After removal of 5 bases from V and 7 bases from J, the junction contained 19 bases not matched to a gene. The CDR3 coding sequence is TGTGCCAGCAGCCCAATATCAAAATCCCAGGGGGCATTGCAGCCCCAGCATTTT. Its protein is CASSPISKSQGALQPQHF.

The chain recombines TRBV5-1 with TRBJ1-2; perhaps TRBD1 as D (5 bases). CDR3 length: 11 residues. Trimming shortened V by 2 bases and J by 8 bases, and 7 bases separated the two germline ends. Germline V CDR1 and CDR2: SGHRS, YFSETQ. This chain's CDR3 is CASSFQGGYTF. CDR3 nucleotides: TGCGCCAGCAGCTTCCAGGGCGGCTACACCTTC. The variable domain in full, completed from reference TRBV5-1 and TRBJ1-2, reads KAGVTQTPRYLIKTRGQQVTLSCSPISGHRSVSWYQQTPGQGLQFLFEYFSETQRNKGNFPGRFSGRQFSNSRSEMNVSTLELGDSALYLCASSFQGGYTFGSGTRLTVV.

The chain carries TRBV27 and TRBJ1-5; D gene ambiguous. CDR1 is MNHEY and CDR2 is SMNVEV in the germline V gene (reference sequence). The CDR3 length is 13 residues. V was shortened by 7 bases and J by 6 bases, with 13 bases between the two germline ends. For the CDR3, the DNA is TGTGCCAGCAAGGCTATGGGGAGTCAGCCCCAGCATTTT. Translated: CASKAMGSQPQHF.

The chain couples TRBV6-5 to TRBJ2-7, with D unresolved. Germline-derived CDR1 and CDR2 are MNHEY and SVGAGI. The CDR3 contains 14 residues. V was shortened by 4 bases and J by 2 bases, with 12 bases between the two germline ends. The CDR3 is CASSFGSGAYEQYF. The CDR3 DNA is TGTGCCAGCAGTTTCGGGTCAGGAGCCTACGAGCAGTACTTC.

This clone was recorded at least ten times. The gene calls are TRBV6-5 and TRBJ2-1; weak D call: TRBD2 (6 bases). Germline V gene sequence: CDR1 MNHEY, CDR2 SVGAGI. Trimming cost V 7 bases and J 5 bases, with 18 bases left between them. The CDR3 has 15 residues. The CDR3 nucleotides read TGTGCCAGCATCCGGGGAGGATATGGGCACAATGAGCAGTTCTTC. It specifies CASIRGGYGHNEQFF.

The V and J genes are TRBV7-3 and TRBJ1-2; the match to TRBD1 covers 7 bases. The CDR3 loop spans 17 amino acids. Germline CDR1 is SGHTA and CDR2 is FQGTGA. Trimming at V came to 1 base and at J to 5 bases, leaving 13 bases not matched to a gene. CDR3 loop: CASSLRGRTGEEYGYTF. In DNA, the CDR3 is TGTGCCAGCAGCTTAAGGGGGAGGACAGGCGAGGAGTATGGCTACACCTTC.

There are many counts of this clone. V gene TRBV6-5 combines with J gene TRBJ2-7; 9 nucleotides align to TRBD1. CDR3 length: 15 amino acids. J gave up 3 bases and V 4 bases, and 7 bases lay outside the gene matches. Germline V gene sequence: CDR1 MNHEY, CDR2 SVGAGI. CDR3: CASSSPGQGYYEQYF. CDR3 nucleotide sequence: TGTGCCAGCAGTTCCCCGGGACAGGGATACTACGAGCAGTACTTC.

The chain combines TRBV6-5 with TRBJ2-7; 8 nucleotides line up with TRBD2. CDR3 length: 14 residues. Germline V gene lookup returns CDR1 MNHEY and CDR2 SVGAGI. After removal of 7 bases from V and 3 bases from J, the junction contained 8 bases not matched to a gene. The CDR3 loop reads CASTPPGGGYEQYF. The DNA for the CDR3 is TGTGCCAGCACTCCGCCCGGGGGGGGCTACGAGCAGTACTTC.

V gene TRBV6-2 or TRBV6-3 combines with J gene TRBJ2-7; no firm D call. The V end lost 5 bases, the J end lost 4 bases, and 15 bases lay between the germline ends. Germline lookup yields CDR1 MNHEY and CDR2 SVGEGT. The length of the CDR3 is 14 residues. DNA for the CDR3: TGTGCCAGCAGTATAAGGGCGTCGGCTTACGAGCAGTACTTC. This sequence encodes CASSIRASAYEQYF.

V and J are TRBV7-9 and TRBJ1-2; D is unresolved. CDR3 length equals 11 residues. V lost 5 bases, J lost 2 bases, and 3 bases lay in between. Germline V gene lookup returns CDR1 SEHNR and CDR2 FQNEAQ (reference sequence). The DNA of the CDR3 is TGTGCCAGCAGCGCCAACTATGGCTACACCTTC. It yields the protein CASSANYGYTF. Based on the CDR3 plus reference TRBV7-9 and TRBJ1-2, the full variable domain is DTGVSQNPRHKITKRGQNVTFRCDPISEHNRLYWYRQTLGQGPEFLTYFQNEAQLEKSRLLSDRFSAERPKGSFSTLEIQRTEQGDSAMYLCASSANYGYTFGSGTRLTVV.

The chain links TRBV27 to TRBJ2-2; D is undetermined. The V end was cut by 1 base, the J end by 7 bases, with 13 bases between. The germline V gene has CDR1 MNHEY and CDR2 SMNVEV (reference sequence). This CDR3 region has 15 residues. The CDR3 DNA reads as TGTGCCAGCAGTTTATACCTATCACGTAGCGGGGAGCTGTTTTTT. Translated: CASSLYLSRSGELFF.

Written as DNA, the CDR3 is TGTGCCAGCAGAGACAGGGGCCGTTCCTACGAGCAGTACTTC. It encodes CASRDRGRSYEQYF. The chain has TRBV2 and TRBJ2-7; TRBD1 matches 8 bases. Germline assignment: CDR1 SNHLY and CDR2 FYNNEI. This CDR3 is 14 amino acids long. V lost 6 bases to trimming and J lost 1 base; unmatched junction nucleotides: 5.

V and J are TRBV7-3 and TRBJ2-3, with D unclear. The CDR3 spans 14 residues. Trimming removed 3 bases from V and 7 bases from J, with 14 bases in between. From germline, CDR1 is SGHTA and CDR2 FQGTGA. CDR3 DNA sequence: TGTGCCAGCAGCTTTTTAACCAGAGCGAATACGCAGTATTTT. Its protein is CASSFLTRANTQYF.

The CDR3 loop is CASSLQRGSYNEQFF. Here the CDR3 DNA reads TGTGCCAGCAGCTTGCAGCGGGGCTCCTACAATGAGCAGTTCTTC. This chain connects TRBV7-3 to TRBJ2-1, with 7 nucleotides matching TRBD2. This CDR3 comprises 15 residues. Looked up from germline, CDR1 is SGHTA and CDR2 is FQGTGA. Losses at the gene ends were 3 bases for V and 0 bases for J; bases not matched to a gene: 2. Drawing the rest from reference TRBV7-3 and TRBJ2-1, the complete variable domain is GAGVSQTPSNKVTEKGKYVELRCDPISGHTALYWYRQSLGQGPEFLIYFQGTGAADDSGLPNDRFFAVRPEGSVSTLKIQRTERGDSAVYLCASSLQRGSYNEQFFGPGTRLTVL.

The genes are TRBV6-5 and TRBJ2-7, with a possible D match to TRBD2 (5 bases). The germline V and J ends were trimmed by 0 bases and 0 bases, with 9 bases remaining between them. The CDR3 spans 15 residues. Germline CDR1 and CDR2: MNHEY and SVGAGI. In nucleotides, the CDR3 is TGTGCCAGCAGTTACTCGTCGGGGAGCTCCTACGAGCAGTACTTC. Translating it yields CASSYSSGSSYEQYF.

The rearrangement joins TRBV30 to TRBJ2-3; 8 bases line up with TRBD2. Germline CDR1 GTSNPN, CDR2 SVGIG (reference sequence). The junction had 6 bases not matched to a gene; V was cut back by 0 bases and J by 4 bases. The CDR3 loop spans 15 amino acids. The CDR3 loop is CAWSVGSGNPDTQYF. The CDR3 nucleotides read TGTGCCTGGAGTGTGGGTAGCGGGAACCCAGATACGCAGTATTTT. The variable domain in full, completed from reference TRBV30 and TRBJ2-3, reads SQTIHQWPATLVQPVGSPLSLECTVEGTSNPNLYWYRQAAGRGLQLLFYSVGIGQISSEVPQNLSASRPQDRQFILSSKKLLLSDSGFYLCAWSVGSGNPDTQYFGPGTRLTVL.

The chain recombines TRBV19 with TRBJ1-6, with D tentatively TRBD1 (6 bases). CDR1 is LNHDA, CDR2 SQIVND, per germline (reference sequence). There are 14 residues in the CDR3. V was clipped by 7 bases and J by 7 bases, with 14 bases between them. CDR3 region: CASTQGLRNSPLHF. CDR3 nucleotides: TGTGCCAGTACCCAGGGGCTTAGAAATTCACCCCTCCACTTT.

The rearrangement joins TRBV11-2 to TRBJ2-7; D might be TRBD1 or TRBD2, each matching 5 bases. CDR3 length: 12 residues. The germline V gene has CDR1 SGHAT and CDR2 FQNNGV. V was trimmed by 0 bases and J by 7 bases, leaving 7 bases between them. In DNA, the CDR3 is TGTGCCAGCAGCTTAGATGGGGGTGAGCAGTACTTC. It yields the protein CASSLDGGEQYF.